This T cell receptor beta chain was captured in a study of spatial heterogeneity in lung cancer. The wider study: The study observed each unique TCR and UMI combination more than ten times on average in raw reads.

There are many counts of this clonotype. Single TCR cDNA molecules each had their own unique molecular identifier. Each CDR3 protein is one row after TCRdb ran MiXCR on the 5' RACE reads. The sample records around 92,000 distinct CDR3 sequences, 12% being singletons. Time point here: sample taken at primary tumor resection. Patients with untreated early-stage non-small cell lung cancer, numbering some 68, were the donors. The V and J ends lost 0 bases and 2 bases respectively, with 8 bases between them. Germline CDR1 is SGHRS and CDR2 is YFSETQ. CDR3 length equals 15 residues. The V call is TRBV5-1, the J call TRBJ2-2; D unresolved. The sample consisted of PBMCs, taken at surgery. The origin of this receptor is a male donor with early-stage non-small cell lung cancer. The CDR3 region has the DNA TGCGCCAGCAGCTTGGAAGGCCAAAACACCGGGGAGCTGTTTTTT. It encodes CASSLEGQNTGELFF.